This TCR beta chain was obtained from a study of blood T cell repertoires in COVID-19. Here immunoSEQ multiplex PCR was the method, and the copy in TCRdb shows in-frame clones only, minus some. The repertoire consists of approximately 360,000 clones, with around 87% occurring once and the leading ten covering approximately 1.9%. Trimming removed 7 bases from V and 4 bases from J; junction bases left unmatched: 5. The germline V gene encodes CDR1 SGHKS and CDR2 YYEKEE (reference sequence). There are 14 residues in the CDR3. The chain uses TRBV5-5 and TRBJ2-2; TRBD1 aligns across 9 bases. This receptor was obtained from a man aged 35 to 55 in a cohort exposed to, infected with or recovered from COVID-19 (not recorded which). Sequencing was carried out using PBMCs or T cells enriched from blood (not recorded which). The CDR3 DNA reads as TGTGCCAGCTGGGGACAGGGTGCCACCGGGGAGCTGTTTTTT. Translation gives CASWGQGATGELFF.